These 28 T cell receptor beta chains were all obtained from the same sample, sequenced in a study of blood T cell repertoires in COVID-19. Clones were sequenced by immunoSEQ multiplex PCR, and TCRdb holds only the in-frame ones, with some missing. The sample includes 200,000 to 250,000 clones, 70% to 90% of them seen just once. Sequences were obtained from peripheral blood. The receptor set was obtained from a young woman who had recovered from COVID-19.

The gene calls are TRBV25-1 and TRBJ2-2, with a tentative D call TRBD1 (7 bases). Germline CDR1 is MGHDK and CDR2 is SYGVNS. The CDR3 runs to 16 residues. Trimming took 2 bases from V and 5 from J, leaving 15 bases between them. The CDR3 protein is CASSEEGAGGTGELFF. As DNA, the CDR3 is TGTGCCAGCAGTGAAGAGGGAGCAGGGGGGACCGGGGAGCTGTTTTTT.

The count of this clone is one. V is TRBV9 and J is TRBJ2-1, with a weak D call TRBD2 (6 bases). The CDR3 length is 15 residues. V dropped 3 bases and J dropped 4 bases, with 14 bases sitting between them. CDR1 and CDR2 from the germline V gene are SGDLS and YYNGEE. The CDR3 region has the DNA TGTGCCAGCAGCGGCCCGGGAGTTAGGTACAATGAGCAGTTCTTC. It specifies CASSGPGVRYNEQFF. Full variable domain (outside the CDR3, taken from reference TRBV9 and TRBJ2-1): DSGVTQTPKHLITATGQRVTLRCSPRSGDLSVYWYQQSLDQGLQFLIQYYNGEERAKGNILERFSAQQFPDLHSELNLSSLELGDSALYFCASSGPGVRYNEQFFGPGTRLTVL.

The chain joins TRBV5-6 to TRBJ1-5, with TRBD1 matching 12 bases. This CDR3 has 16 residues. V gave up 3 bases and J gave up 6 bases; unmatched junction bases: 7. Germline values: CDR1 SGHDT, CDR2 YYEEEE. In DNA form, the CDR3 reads TGTGCCAGCAGCTACCGGGACAGGGGGCTTAGTCAGCCCCAGCATTTT. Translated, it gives CASSYRDRGLSQPQHF.

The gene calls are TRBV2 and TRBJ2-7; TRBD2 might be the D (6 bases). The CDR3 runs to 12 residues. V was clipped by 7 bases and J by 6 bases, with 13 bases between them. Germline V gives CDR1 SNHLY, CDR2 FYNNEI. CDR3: CASKTIAVEQYF. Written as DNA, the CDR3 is TGTGCCAGCAAAACGATAGCGGTCGAGCAGTACTTC.

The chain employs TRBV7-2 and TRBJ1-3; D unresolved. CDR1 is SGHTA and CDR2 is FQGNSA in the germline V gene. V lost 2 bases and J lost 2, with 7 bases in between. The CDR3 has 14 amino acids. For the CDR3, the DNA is TGTGCCAGCAGCTTACATGGGCCTGGAAACACCATATATTTT. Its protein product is CASSLHGPGNTIYF.

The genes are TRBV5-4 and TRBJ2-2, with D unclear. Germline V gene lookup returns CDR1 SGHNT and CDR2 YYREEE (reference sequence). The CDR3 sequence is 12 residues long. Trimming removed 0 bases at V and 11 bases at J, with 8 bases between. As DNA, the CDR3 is TGTGCCAGCAGCTTGGAAACACGAGAGCTGTTTTTT. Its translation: CASSLETRELFF.

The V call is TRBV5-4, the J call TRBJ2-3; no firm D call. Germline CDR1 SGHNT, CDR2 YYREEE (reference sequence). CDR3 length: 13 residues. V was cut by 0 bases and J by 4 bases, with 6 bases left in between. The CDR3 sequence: CASSLVAADTQYF. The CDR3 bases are TGTGCCAGCAGCTTGGTCGCGGCAGATACGCAGTATTTT.

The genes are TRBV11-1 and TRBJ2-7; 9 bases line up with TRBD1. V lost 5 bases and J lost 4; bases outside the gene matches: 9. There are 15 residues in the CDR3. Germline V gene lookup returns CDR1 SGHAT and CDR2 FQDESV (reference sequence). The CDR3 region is CASSVSGTGIYEQYF. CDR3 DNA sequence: TGTGCCAGCAGCGTTTCCGGGACAGGGATTTACGAGCAGTACTTC. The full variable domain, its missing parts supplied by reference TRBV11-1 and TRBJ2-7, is EAEVAQSPRYKITEKSQAVAFWCDPISGHATLYWYRQILGQGPELLVQFQDESVVDDSQLPKDRFSAERLKGVDSTLKIQPAELGDSAMYLCASSVSGTGIYEQYFGPGTRLTVT.

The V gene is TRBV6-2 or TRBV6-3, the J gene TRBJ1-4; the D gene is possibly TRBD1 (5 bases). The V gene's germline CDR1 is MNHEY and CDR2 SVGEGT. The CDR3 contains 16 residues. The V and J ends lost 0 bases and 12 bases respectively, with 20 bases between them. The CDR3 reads CASSYSSPGTPKELFF. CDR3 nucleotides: TGTGCCAGCAGTTACTCGAGCCCCGGGACTCCTAAGGAACTGTTTTTT.

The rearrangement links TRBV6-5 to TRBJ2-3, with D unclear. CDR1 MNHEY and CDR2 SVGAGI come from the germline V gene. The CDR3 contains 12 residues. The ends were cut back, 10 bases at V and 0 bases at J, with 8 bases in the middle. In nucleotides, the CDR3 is TGTGCCACCATACAGAGCACAGATACGCAGTATTTT. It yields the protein CATIQSTDTQYF.

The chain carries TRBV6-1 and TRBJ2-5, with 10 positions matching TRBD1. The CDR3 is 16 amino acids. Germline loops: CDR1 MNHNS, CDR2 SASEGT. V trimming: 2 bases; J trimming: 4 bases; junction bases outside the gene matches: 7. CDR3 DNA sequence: TGTGCCAGCAGTGAATCCAGGACAGGGGGAGGAGAGACCCAGTACTTC. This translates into CASSESRTGGGETQYF.

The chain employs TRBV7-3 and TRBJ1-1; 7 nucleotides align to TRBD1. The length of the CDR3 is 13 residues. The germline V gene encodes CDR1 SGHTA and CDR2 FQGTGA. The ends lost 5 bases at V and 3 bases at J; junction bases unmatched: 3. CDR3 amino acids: CASSLDRDTEAFF. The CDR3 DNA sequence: TGTGCCAGCAGCCTCGACAGGGACACTGAAGCTTTCTTT.

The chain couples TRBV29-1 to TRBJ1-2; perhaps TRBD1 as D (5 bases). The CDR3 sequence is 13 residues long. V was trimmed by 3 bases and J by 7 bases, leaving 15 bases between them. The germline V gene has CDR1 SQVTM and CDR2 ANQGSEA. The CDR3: CSVDRTATGGYTF. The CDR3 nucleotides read TGCAGCGTTGATCGTACTGCAACAGGTGGCTACACCTTC.

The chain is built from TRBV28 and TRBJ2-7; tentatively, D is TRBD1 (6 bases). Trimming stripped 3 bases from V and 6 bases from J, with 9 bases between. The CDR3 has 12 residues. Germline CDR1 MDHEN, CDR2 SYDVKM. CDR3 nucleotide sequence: TGTGCCAGCAGTTTTAAGGGGGTCGAGCAGTACTTC. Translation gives CASSFKGVEQYF.

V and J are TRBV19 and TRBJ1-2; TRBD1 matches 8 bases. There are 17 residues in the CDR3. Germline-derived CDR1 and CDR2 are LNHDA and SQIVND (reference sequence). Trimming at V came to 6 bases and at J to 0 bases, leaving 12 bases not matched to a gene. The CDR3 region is CASRGLRQGITNYGYTF. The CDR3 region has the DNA TGTGCCAGTAGAGGACTGCGACAGGGGATTACTAACTATGGCTACACCTTC.

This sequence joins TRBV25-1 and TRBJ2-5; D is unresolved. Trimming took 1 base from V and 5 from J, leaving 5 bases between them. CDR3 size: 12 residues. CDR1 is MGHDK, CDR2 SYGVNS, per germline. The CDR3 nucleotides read TGTGCCAGCAGTGAATTTCGGGAGACCCAGTACTTC. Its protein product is CASSEFRETQYF.

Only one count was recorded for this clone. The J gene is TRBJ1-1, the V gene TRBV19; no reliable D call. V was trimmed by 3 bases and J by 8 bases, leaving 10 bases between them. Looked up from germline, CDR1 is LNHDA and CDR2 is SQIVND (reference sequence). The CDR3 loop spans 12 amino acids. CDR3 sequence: CASSIGSGEAFF. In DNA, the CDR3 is TGTGCCAGTAGTATCGGTAGCGGAGAAGCTTTCTTT.

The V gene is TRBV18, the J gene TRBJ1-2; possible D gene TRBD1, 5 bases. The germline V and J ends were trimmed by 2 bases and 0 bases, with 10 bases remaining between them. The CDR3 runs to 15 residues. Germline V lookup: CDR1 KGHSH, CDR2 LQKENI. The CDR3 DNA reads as TGTGCCAGCTCACCAGACAGAACTCCTAACTATGGCTACACCTTC. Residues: CASSPDRTPNYGYTF.

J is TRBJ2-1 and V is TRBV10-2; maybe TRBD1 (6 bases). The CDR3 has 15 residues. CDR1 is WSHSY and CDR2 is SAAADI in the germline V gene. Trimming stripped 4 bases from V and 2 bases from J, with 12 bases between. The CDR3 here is CASSGGQGPYNEQFF. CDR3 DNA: TGCGCCAGCAGTGGAGGTCAGGGGCCCTACAATGAGCAGTTCTTC.

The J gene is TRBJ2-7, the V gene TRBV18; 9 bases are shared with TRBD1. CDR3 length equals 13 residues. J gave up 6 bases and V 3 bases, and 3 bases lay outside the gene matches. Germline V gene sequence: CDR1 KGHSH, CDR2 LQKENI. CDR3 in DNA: TGTGCCAGCTCACCGGGACAGGGAGCCGAGCAGTACTTC. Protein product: CASSPGQGAEQYF.

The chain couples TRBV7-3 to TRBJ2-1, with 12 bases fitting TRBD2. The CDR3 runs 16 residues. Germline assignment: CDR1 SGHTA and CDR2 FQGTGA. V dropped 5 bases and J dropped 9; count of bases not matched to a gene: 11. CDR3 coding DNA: TGTGCCAGCAGCCACGGACTAGCGGGAACAGGAGGTGAGCAGTTCTTC. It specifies CASSHGLAGTGGEQFF. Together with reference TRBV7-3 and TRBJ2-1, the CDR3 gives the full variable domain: GAGVSQTPSNKVTEKGKYVELRCDPISGHTALYWYRQSLGQGPEFLIYFQGTGAADDSGLPNDRFFAVRPEGSVSTLKIQRTERGDSAVYLCASSHGLAGTGGEQFFGPGTRLTVL.

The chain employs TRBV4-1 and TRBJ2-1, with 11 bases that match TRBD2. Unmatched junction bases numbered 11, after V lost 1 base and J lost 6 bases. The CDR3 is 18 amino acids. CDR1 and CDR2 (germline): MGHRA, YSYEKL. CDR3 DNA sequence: TGCGCCAGCAGCCAAGTGTTTAGCGGGAGGGCCGGTGGCAATGAGCAGTTCTTC. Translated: CASSQVFSGRAGGNEQFF.

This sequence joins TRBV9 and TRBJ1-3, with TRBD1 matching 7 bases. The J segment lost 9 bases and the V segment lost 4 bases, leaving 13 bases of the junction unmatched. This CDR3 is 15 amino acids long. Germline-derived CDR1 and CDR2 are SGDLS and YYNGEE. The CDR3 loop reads CASSRQGSSGATIYF. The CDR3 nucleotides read TGTGCCAGCAGCAGACAGGGATCATCGGGGGCCACCATATATTTT.

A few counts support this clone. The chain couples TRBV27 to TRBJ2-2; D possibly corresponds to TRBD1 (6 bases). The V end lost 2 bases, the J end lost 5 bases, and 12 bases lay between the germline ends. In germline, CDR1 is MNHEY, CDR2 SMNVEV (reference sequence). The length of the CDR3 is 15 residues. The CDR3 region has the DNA TGTGCCAGCAGTTTAGCCTGGGGGCGAACCGGGGAGCTGTTTTTT. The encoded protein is CASSLAWGRTGELFF.

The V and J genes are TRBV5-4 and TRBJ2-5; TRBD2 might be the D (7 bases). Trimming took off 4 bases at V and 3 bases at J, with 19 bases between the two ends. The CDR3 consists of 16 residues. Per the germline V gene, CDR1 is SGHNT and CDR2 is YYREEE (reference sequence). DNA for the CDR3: TGTGCCAGCAGCCGACGACTAGCACCAGGGGAAGAGACCCAGTACTTC. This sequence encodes CASSRRLAPGEETQYF.

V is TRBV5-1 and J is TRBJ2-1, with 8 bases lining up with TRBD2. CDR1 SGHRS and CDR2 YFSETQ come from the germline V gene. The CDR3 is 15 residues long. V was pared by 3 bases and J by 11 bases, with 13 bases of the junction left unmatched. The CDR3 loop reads CASSWLLAELSKQFF. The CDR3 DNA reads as TGCGCCAGCAGCTGGTTACTAGCGGAGCTATCAAAGCAGTTCTTC. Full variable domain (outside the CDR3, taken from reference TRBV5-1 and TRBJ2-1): KAGVTQTPRYLIKTRGQQVTLSCSPISGHRSVSWYQQTPGQGLQFLFEYFSETQRNKGNFPGRFSGRQFSNSRSEMNVSTLELGDSALYLCASSWLLAELSKQFFGPGTRLTVL.

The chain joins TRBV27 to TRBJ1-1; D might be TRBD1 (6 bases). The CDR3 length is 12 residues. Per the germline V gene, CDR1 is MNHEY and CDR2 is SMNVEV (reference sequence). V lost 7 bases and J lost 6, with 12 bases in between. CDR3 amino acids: CASKRGMAEAFF. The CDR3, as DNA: TGTGCCAGCAAAAGGGGGATGGCTGAAGCTTTCTTT.

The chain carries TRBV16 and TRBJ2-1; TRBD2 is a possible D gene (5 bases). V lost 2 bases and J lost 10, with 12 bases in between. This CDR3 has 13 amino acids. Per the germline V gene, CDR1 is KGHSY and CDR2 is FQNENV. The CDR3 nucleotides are TGTGCCAGCAGCCAAGGACTGCTGAGGGAGCAGTTCTTC. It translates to CASSQGLLREQFF.